This passage covers 27 T cell receptor beta chains from one sample sequenced in a study of CD8 T cells in ankylosing spondylitis. TCRdb re-called the 5' RACE reads with MiXCR, one entry per CDR3 protein. This sample yields about 36,000 distinct CDR3 sequences, of which approximately 6% are seen a single time; 9.5% to 15% belongs to the top ten. Material: blood, either unsorted or a sorted T cell fraction (not recorded which). The receptors stem from a male donor with ankylosing spondylitis or in good health (not recorded which).

This clonotype was recorded many times. The CDR3 DNA is TGTGCCAGTAAGAAGCGGAACACCGGGGAGCTGTTTTTT. Residues: CASKKRNTGELFF. This sequence joins TRBV19 and TRBJ2-2; D remains ambiguous. In germline, CDR1 is LNHDA, CDR2 SQIVND (reference sequence). The germline V and J ends were trimmed by 7 bases and 1 base, with 7 bases remaining between them. This CDR3 has 13 amino acids.

At least ten counts were recorded for this clonotype. The chain has TRBV11-3 and TRBJ2-7; D is unresolved. Germline CDR1 SGHNT, CDR2 YENEEA. Trimming took off 0 bases at V and 3 bases at J, with 6 bases between the two ends. CDR3 length: 13 amino acids. CDR3 in amino acids: CASSLESGYEQYF. CDR3 sequence (DNA): TGTGCCAGCAGCTTAGAGTCAGGCTACGAGCAGTACTTC.

This clonotype was seen repeatedly, ten times or more. The chain combines TRBV5-1 with TRBJ1-2, with 8 positions matching TRBD1. This CDR3 is built from 13 residues. The V gene's germline CDR1 is SGHRS and CDR2 YFSETQ. V lost 2 bases to trimming and J lost 10 bases; unmatched junction nucleotides: 7. This CDR3 reads CASSFGQGDVYTF. The CDR3 DNA follows: TGCGCCAGCAGCTTTGGACAGGGTGATGTCTACACCTTC.

The table lists this clonotype with many counts. The rearrangement joins TRBV2 to TRBJ2-1; the D is unclear. This CDR3 contains 11 residues. Germline V CDR1 and CDR2: SNHLY, FYNNEI. Trimming stripped 11 bases from V and 8 bases from J, with 13 bases between. CDR3 region: CAVNSDYEQFF. The CDR3 nucleotides are TGTGCCGTCAATAGTGATTATGAGCAGTTCTTC. Supplemented by reference TRBV2 and TRBJ2-1, the full variable domain reads EPEVTQTPSHQVTQMGQEVILRCVPISNHLYFYWYRQILGQKVEFLVSFYNNEISEKSEIFDDQFSVERPDGSNFTLKIRSTKLEDSAMYFCAVNSDYEQFFGPGTRLTVL.

This clonotype was detected many times. V is TRBV18 and J is TRBJ1-2; TRBD1 matches at 7 bases. The germline V gene has CDR1 KGHSH and CDR2 LQKENI. This CDR3 spans 14 amino acids. The V and J ends lost 4 bases and 5 bases, in that order; junction bases with no gene match: 7. Written as DNA, the CDR3 is TGTGCCAGCTCACGGAGGGACAGTGGATATGGCTACACCTTC. Amino acids: CASSRRDSGYGYTF.

This clonotype has a count of ten or more. The rearrangement uses TRBV28 and TRBJ2-7, with D tentatively TRBD1 (6 bases). The CDR3 is 13 amino acids. Germline assignment: CDR1 MDHEN and CDR2 SYDVKM. V lost 9 bases and J 0 bases, leaving 12 bases between the germline ends. This chain's CDR3 is CASGQLYSYEQYF. The CDR3 DNA reads TGTGCCAGTGGACAGCTTTACTCCTACGAGCAGTACTTC.

This clonotype was seen only a few times. The chain couples TRBV7-9 to TRBJ2-5, with TRBD1 identical over 11 bases. Germline V gene lookup returns CDR1 SEHNR and CDR2 FQNEAQ (reference sequence). The CDR3 runs to 14 residues. Germline trimming cut 5 bases from V and 4 bases from J; bases unmatched to any gene: 3. CDR3 sequence: CASSLDRGLETQYF. The CDR3, as DNA: TGTGCCAGCAGCCTGGACAGGGGGCTAGAGACCCAGTACTTC.

This clonotype has at least ten counts. This chain connects TRBV18 to TRBJ2-7; D is uncertain. Trimming took off 2 bases at V and 5 bases at J, with 16 bases between the two ends. Per the germline V gene, CDR1 is KGHSH and CDR2 is LQKENI. There are 15 residues in the CDR3. The CDR3, as DNA: TGTGCCAGCTCACCAGGGCCGTCCCAGGTAAACGAGCAGTACTTC. Its protein is CASSPGPSQVNEQYF. The complete variable domain, with remaining parts taken from reference TRBV18 and TRBJ2-7, reads NAGVMQNPRHLVRRRGQEARLRCSPMKGHSHVYWYRQLPEEGLKFMVYLQKENIIDESGMPKERFSAEFPKEGPSILRIQQVVRGDSAAYFCASSPGPSQVNEQYFGPGTRLTVT.

This clonotype was seen at least ten times. The chain combines TRBV6-2 or TRBV6-3 with TRBJ2-7; no definite D call. The germline V gene has CDR1 MNHEY and CDR2 SVGEGT. Trimming cost V 5 bases and J 10 bases, with 15 bases left between them. The CDR3 is 12 residues long. DNA for the CDR3: TGTGCCAGCAGTCAGATTACCGGCGCTCAGTACTTC. Translation gives CASSQITGAQYF.

This clonotype was recorded many times. The rearrangement links TRBV15 to TRBJ1-1; no clear D. The CDR3 consists of 15 residues. CDR1 is LNHNV, CDR2 YYDKDF, per germline (reference sequence). V was cut by 1 base and J by 0 bases, with 9 bases left in between. In DNA form, the CDR3 reads TGTGCCACCAGCAGAGCACGCAGATTGAACACTGAAGCTTTCTTT. Its protein is CATSRARRLNTEAFF.

This clonotype was seen many times. The J gene is TRBJ1-2, the V gene TRBV6-1, with D possibly being TRBD1 (5 bases). The V end lost 6 bases, the J end lost 3 bases, and 11 bases lay between the germline ends. Germline CDR1 is MNHNS and CDR2 is SASEGT. The CDR3 extends over 13 amino acids. The CDR3 sequence is CASSRDRDYGYTF. The CDR3 DNA sequence: TGTGCCAGCAGCCGGGACCGGGACTATGGCTACACCTTC.

This clonotype was counted many times. CDR3 region: CASSADTGDSGNTIYF. CDR3 DNA: TGTGCCAGCTCTGCGGATACTGGAGACTCTGGAAACACCATATATTTT. The V call is TRBV18, the J call TRBJ1-3, with D unresolved. Germline loops: CDR1 KGHSH, CDR2 LQKENI. V was trimmed by 6 bases and J by 0 bases, leaving 15 bases between them. The CDR3 covers 16 residues. Filled out from reference TRBV18 and TRBJ1-3, the complete variable domain reads NAGVMQNPRHLVRRRGQEARLRCSPMKGHSHVYWYRQLPEEGLKFMVYLQKENIIDESGMPKERFSAEFPKEGPSILRIQQVVRGDSAAYFCASSADTGDSGNTIYFGEGSWLTVV.

This clonotype was recorded at least ten times. The chain recombines TRBV2 with TRBJ2-7; maybe TRBD2 (5 bases). Germline lookup yields CDR1 SNHLY and CDR2 FYNNEI. CDR3 length: 13 residues. Trimming shortened V by 2 bases and J by 7 bases, and 12 bases separated the two germline ends. In DNA form, the CDR3 reads TGTGCCAGCAGTGAAACGCTACGAGGGGAGCAGTACTTC. This gives the protein CASSETLRGEQYF.

This clonotype was detected ten times or more. The gene calls are TRBV6-5 and TRBJ2-5; 9 bases line up with TRBD2. Germline values: CDR1 MNHEY, CDR2 SVGAGI. The CDR3 is 16 residues long. With 2 bases clipped from V and 4 bases from J, the junction kept 8 bases outside the gene matches. CDR3 in DNA: TGTGCCAGCAGTTACGGTCTAGCGGGATGGGGAGAGACCCAGTACTTC. Translating gives CASSYGLAGWGETQYF.

This clonotype was seen ten or more times. This chain connects TRBV5-1 to TRBJ1-2, with a tentative D call TRBD1 (5 bases). This CDR3 is built from 15 residues. CDR1 is SGHRS and CDR2 is YFSETQ in the germline V gene. V lost 0 bases and J 2 bases, leaving 11 bases between the germline ends. CDR3 sequence (DNA): TGCGCCAGCAGCTTGGAACAGGTCGCCAACTATGGCTACACCTTC. Amino acids: CASSLEQVANYGYTF.

V is TRBV19 and J is TRBJ1-5, with a possible D match to TRBD1 (5 bases). CDR3 length: 13 residues. The ends were cut back, 5 bases at V and 7 bases at J, with 12 bases in the middle. CDR1 and CDR2 from the germline V gene are LNHDA and SQIVND (reference sequence). CDR3 in amino acids: CASSRDGGQPQHF. CDR3 bases: TGTGCCAGTAGTCGGGACGGCGGGCAGCCCCAGCATTTT.

This clonotype was observed at least ten times. V is TRBV7-9 and J is TRBJ1-4; TRBD1 agrees at 8 bases. There are 17 residues in the CDR3. Germline CDR1 is SEHNR and CDR2 is FQNEAQ (reference sequence). V shed 5 bases and J 7 bases; nucleotides not matched to a gene: 15. Here the CDR3 reads CASSPHRGRDLPEKLFF. In DNA, the CDR3 is TGTGCCAGCAGCCCGCACAGGGGGAGGGATCTTCCTGAAAAACTGTTTTTT. Combining the CDR3 with reference TRBV7-9 and TRBJ1-4 gives the whole variable domain DTGVSQNPRHKITKRGQNVTFRCDPISEHNRLYWYRQTLGQGPEFLTYFQNEAQLEKSRLLSDRFSAERPKGSFSTLEIQRTEQGDSAMYLCASSPHRGRDLPEKLFFGSGTQLSVL.

In this sample, this clonotype turned up many times. The V gene is TRBV18, the J gene TRBJ2-4; tentatively, D is TRBD1 or TRBD2 (5 bases each). The J call is doubtful: the DNA matches TRBJ2-5 better. Per germline, CDR1 KGHSH and CDR2 LQKENI. There are 13 residues in the CDR3. The CDR3 here is CASSPYQGPTQYF. DNA for the CDR3: TGTGCCAGCTCACCATACCAGGGACCGACCCAGTACTTC.

There are many counts of this clonotype. The chain recombines TRBV12-3 or TRBV12-4 with TRBJ2-7, with 11 bases aligning to TRBD2. CDR3 length: 15 residues. With V trimmed by 5 bases and J by 7 bases, 10 bases remained unmatched. CDR3 coding DNA: TGTGCCAGCAGTCCCTTAGCGGGAGGGTCTGGAGAGCAGTACTTC. It yields the protein CASSPLAGGSGEQYF.

This clonotype was detected ten times or more. The rearrangement joins TRBV5-1 to TRBJ2-7; a weak D match, TRBD1 (6 bases). V was shortened by 5 bases and J by 3 bases, with 15 bases between the two germline ends. CDR1 SGHRS and CDR2 YFSETQ come from the germline V gene. The length of the CDR3 is 14 residues. The CDR3 loop is CASSLTGKNYEQYF. CDR3 in DNA: TGCGCCAGCAGTTTAACAGGGAAGAACTACGAGCAGTACTTC. Variable domain in full (rest from reference TRBV5-1 and TRBJ2-7): KAGVTQTPRYLIKTRGQQVTLSCSPISGHRSVSWYQQTPGQGLQFLFEYFSETQRNKGNFPGRFSGRQFSNSRSEMNVSTLELGDSALYLCASSLTGKNYEQYFGPGTRLTVT.

This clonotype was seen ten or more times. The V and J genes are TRBV5-1 and TRBJ2-7; 9 bases fit TRBD1. The CDR3 has 13 amino acids. Germline loops: CDR1 SGHRS, CDR2 YFSETQ. The J segment lost 6 bases and the V segment lost 4 bases, leaving 5 bases of the junction unmatched. CDR3 bases: TGCGCCAGCAGCGCCTGGACAGGGGTCGAGCAGTACTTC. Translating it yields CASSAWTGVEQYF.

This clonotype was seen many times. The chain is built from TRBV6-1 and TRBJ2-7; D might be TRBD1 (6 bases). This CDR3 region has 17 residues. Trimming stripped 6 bases from V and 3 bases from J, with 24 bases between. The germline V gene encodes CDR1 MNHNS and CDR2 SASEGT. CDR3 in amino acids: CASRPYFEGVWNYEQYF. The CDR3 nucleotides are TGTGCCAGCAGGCCCTACTTCGAGGGGGTTTGGAACTACGAGCAGTACTTC.

This clonotype was seen ten or more times. The V call is TRBV5-1, the J call TRBJ2-7, with 10 bases aligning to TRBD1. Germline trimming cut 7 bases from V and 7 bases from J; bases unmatched to any gene: 11. Per the germline V gene, CDR1 is SGHRS and CDR2 is YFSETQ. CDR3 length: 14 amino acids. The CDR3 protein is CASSRGTGEEEQYF. The CDR3 DNA sequence: TGCGCCAGCTCGCGGGGGACAGGGGAGGAAGAGCAGTACTTC.

This clonotype was seen only a few times. This chain's CDR3 is CASSSWGAPTEAFF. DNA of the CDR3: TGTGCCAGCAGCAGCTGGGGGGCCCCCACTGAAGCTTTCTTT. The chain joins TRBV7-9 to TRBJ1-1; the D gene is possibly TRBD1 (6 bases). The ends were cut back, 5 bases at V and 4 bases at J, with 14 bases in the middle. Germline CDR1 SEHNR, CDR2 FQNEAQ (reference sequence). The CDR3 has 14 residues.

Turning to this clonotype: At one of its ends the junction is not consistent with the germline gene, which may arise from a read error. This chain uses TRBV7-6 with TRBJ2-5; weak D call: TRBD1 (5 bases). The germline V gene encodes CDR1 SGHVS and CDR2 FNYEAQ. The CDR3 has 14 residues. The CDR3 DNA reads TGTGCCAGCAGTCTAACAGGCGACCAAGGGACCCAGTACTTC. Its translation is CASSLTGDQGTQYF. Full variable domain (rest looked up from reference TRBV7-6 and TRBJ2-5): GAGVSQSPRYKVTKRGQDVALRCDPISGHVSLYWYRQALGQGPEFLTYFNYEAQQDKSGLPNDRFSAERPEGSISTLTIQRTEQRDSAMYRCASSLTGDQGTQYFGPGTRLLVL.

This clonotype was observed at least ten times. V is TRBV20-1 and J is TRBJ2-4; TRBD2 matches 9 bases. Germline-derived CDR1 and CDR2 are DFQATT and SNEGSKA (reference sequence). Unmatched junction bases numbered 7, after V lost 4 bases and J lost 6 bases. The CDR3 totals 14 residues. CDR3 residues: CSATAGGPVNIQYF. The CDR3 DNA follows: TGCAGTGCTACCGCGGGAGGGCCGGTAAACATTCAGTACTTC.

This clonotype was detected many times. The chain couples TRBV2 to TRBJ2-1; the D gene could be TRBD1 or TRBD2 (5 bases each). CDR3 length: 14 amino acids. From germline, CDR1 is SNHLY and CDR2 FYNNEI. Trimming took 6 bases from V and 0 from J, leaving 9 bases between them. CDR3 sequence reads: CASRTGASYNEQFF. DNA for the CDR3: TGTGCCAGCAGGACCGGGGCCTCCTACAATGAGCAGTTCTTC.